This record looks at one T cell receptor (beta chain) sequence and its context. What it binds is unknown. This entry is derived from a study of CD8+CD57+ T cells in acquired aplastic anemia. Study details: When averaged, DNA from sorted CD4+ and CD8+ cells came to approximately 3 ug. Study-wide results and caveats: Both patients and controls carried the same twenty-nine CD8+ CDR3 sequences. A significant difference in CD8+ Simpson's diversity between patients and controls was not found.

With 1 base clipped from V and 3 bases from J, the junction kept 7 bases outside the gene matches. The CDR3 has 16 residues. Germline-derived CDR1 and CDR2 are SNHLY and FYNNEI. Patients included in sequencing had previously demonstrated CD8+CD57+ cell expansion by flow cytometry. In all patients, the disease was severe acquired aplastic anemia. According to the study, genomic DNA was the template for TCR beta VDJ and CDR3 profiling. TCRdb called the reads again in MiXCR, with one record for every CDR3 protein. The sample holds roughly 260,000 distinct CDR3 sequences, around 46% seen once. Input material: sorted CD4+, CD8+, or CD8+CD57+ T cells (not recorded which) from PBMCs. The chain uses TRBV2 and TRBJ2-7; 9 bases line up with TRBD1. This clonotype originated in a human donor with aplastic anemia. The CDR3 sequence is CASSEGLGTGNYEQYF. CDR3 in DNA: TGTGCCAGCAGTGAAGGTTTAGGGACAGGGAACTACGAGCAGTACTTC.